The rows below give T cell receptor beta chains drawn from one sample of a study of T cells after posttransplantation cyclophosphamide. The table came from immunoSEQ multiplex PCR; TCRdb's copy has only in-frame clones and leaves some out. Listed for the sample are 13,000 or so clones, none seen a single time. Sequencing used PBMCs. The receptors shown here come from a woman in her thirties or forties in good health, CMV-negative, and a related stem cell transplant donor. The CDR3 runs from the conserved cysteine through the conserved F or W. A D gene is named only where the DNA matches it firmly. Each size is once, few, many or a size class.

abundance	v_gene	d_gene	j_gene	CDR3nt	CDR3aa
medium-sized	TRBV6-4	TRBD2	TRBJ2-1	TGTGCCAGCAGTGAATCGAGCGGGGGGGCACGTGAGCAGTTCTTC	CASSESSGGAREQFF
few	TRBV7-8	.	TRBJ1-5	TGTGCCAGCAGCTTAGGATCGGCCCGGGGAGCTCAGCCCCAGCATTTT	CASSLGSARGAQPQHF
many	TRBV28	TRBD1	TRBJ2-2	TGTGCCAGCAGTCGGGACAGGGGACCGAACACCGGGGAGCTGTTTTTT	CASSRDRGPNTGELFF
many	TRBV5-6	.	TRBJ1-4	TGTGCCAGCAGCTGGGAGAGGGGTGAAAAACTGTTTTTT	CASSWERGEKLFF
many	TRBV15	.	TRBJ2-3	TGTGCCACCAGCAGAGATCCGACAGGCACAGATACGCAGTATTTT	CATSRDPTGTDTQYF
few	TRBV9	TRBD1	TRBJ2-5	TGTGCCAGCAGCAAGGGACAGGTGGGGGAGACCCAGTACTTC	CASSKGQVGETQYF
few	TRBV27	TRBD1	TRBJ1-5	TGTGCCAGCAGTCCGGGACAGTTGATTAATCAGCCCCAGCATTTT	CASSPGQLINQPQHF
many	TRBV9	TRBD2	TRBJ2-7	TGTGCCAGCTCCGCGGGGGGTTCACCCTACGAGCAGTACTTC	CASSAGGSPYEQYF
many	TRBV9	TRBD2	TRBJ2-5	TGTGCCAGCAGCGTAGCTACACACAGCGGGGATTCCCAAGAGACCCAGTACTTC	CASSVATHSGDSQETQYF
few	TRBV12-3/TRBV12-4	.	TRBJ2-5	TGTGCCAGCAGTTTAGATCTGGATCCAGGGGAGACCCAGTACTTC	CASSLDLDPGETQYF
many	TRBV5-4	TRBD2	TRBJ2-1	TGTGCCAGCAGCCGGGGGACTAGCGGGAGCCTAAATGAGCAGTTCTTC	CASSRGTSGSLNEQFF
many	TRBV19	.	TRBJ1-2	TGTGCCAGTAGTTGGGGCGACTATGGCTACACCTTC	CASSWGDYGYTF
few	TRBV7-8	TRBD2	TRBJ2-5	TGTGCCAGCAGCCTTAGGACTAGCGGGACGGGGACCCAGTACTTC	CASSLRTSGTGTQYF
many	TRBV18	TRBD1	TRBJ1-2	TGTGCCAGCTCTACAGGGGAAGCCTATGGCTACACCTTC	CASSTGEAYGYTF
many	TRBV29-1	.	TRBJ1-5	TGCAGCGTCGGGGGGGGCAATCAGCCCCAGCATTTT	CSVGGGNQPQHF